This T cell receptor beta chain was found in a study of CD8 T cells in Susac syndrome (dated by TCRdb to 2018 to 2020). For the study in its entirety: Whether CD8+ T cell activation and differentiation in Susac syndrome was antigen driven was tested using repertoire sequencing. The study compared CD8+ T cell repertoire clonality among 12 healthy donors, roughly 14 Susac syndrome patients and fewer than 19 multiple sclerosis patients.

Points the paper makes about the study in general: The number of individuals in the TCR sequencing and HLA analysis was recognized as being relatively small.

Peripheral blood CD8+ and CD4+ T cells from healthy donors, Susac syndrome patients and multiple sclerosis patients were profiled by high-throughput TCR beta sequencing. The multiple sclerosis controls were treatment-naive patients whose relapsing-remitting disease, either stable or active, fulfilled the revised McDonald criteria. CD8+ TEMRA cells were enriched by FACS, while bulk CD8+ and CD4+ T cells were purified by magnetic negative isolation. Blood was collected in EDTA tubes and processed within 24 hours, with PBMCs isolated through density gradient centrifugation. PBMCs intended for TCR sequencing were cryopreserved in liquid nitrogen and thawed later in a water bath at 37 degrees C. The sorted or isolated CD4+, CD8+ and CD8+ TEMRA cells had a purity of 90% or higher. As to this clonotype: What this receptor recognizes is not known. The sample holds no much larger clone one base away, and base qualities are not on file.

RNA was extracted with the RNeasy kit and roughly 0.5 to 1 ug was reverse transcribed using random hexamers. The immunoSEQ multiplex PCR assay, which covers 54 Vbeta and 13 Jbeta segments, was used to amplify TCR beta CDR3 regions. Bias from PCR amplification was corrected by using a synthetic template baseline for primer optimization and for computational correction. The original methods were these. Reads were assigned to V, D and J genes according to IMGT and analyzed in immunoSEQ Analyzer, with only productive sequences retained. Clonality was calculated as one minus the Shannon entropy normalized by log2 of the number of productive unique sequences. For each patient and control, public and private clones were evaluated among the 100 most prevalent clones. A clone was defined as Susac-specific if it was absent from the healthy and MS cohorts, from roughly 1,000 published viral clones and from other ImmuneACCESS disease sequences. TCRdb passed the public sequencing reads through fastp at Q25 and MiXCR, retaining productive beta sequences. Here each entry gathers all rows of one CDR3 protein and keeps the most common genes and DNA. Here the V and J calls rest on TCRdb's processing, not on the authors' analysis. Present in this sample are some 300,000 distinct CDR3 sequences, 70% to 90% of which were seen just once. Approximately 0.2% of the sample comes from the top ten.

At the junction V is shortened by 3 bases and J by 7 bases, with 10 bases in between. The germline V gene (reference sequence) supplies CDR1 MNHEY and CDR2 SMNVEV. From cysteine to phenylalanine, the CDR3 is 12 amino acids long. Only the CDR3 portion is preserved as DNA: 36 bases, with reading frame beginning at the first base. Sample: CD8+ T cells from PBMCs. This receptor was taken from a human donor with multiple sclerosis. This receptor chain uses TRBV27 and TRBJ2-7; the D gene is perhaps TRBD1 or TRBD2, as each covers 6 bases. The CDR3 amino acid sequence is: CASSFGGQEQYF. The nucleotide sequence reads as follows: TGTGCCAGCAGTTTTGGGGGGCAGGAGCAGTACTTC.